The present TCR beta chain was sequenced within a study of T cells after posttransplantation cyclophosphamide. Study-level points and caveats: After PTCy, TRB diversity resembled that of CNI/methotrexate controls. Donor CD8+ memory clones often dominated recipient blood repertoires at later times. TRB overlap between skin or GI tissue T cells and blood was limited.

The J segment lost 0 bases and the V segment lost 3 bases, leaving 5 bases of the junction unmatched. Germline CDR1 is SGHTA and CDR2 is FQGNSA. The CDR3 contains 15 residues. A word on this clone: Its antigen is not identified.

The assay was immunoSEQ multiplex PCR, and TCRdb's table has in-frame clones only and misses some. The table lists 23,000 or so clones, approximately 87% of them singletons. Treatment was busulfan-fludarabine conditioning, a marrow graft, and cyclophosphamide on days +3 and +4. This chain joins TRBV7-2 and TRBJ2-7, with 7 nucleotides matching TRBD1. The sequences come from PBMCs, collected after allogeneic stem cell transplant with posttransplant cyclophosphamide. The receptor was isolated from a female patient aged 30 to 45 who received an allogeneic stem cell transplant from an unrelated donor, was CMV-positive, and had no GVHD. Some T cells may have come from the graft donor. The CDR3 nucleotides are TGTGCCAGCAGCTTCGAGAGGGGGCTCTCCTACGAGCAGTACTTC. Translated: CASSFERGLSYEQYF.